The 25 T cell receptor beta chains below come from one sample, sequenced in a study of tumor-infiltrating lymphocytes in primary liver carcinoma. From about 19-30 mg of unsorted bulk tissue, DNA and RNA were co-extracted together. Researchers generated TCR beta cDNA from approximately 0.55 ug of total RNA, relying on a constant-region primer. For TCR beta, libraries were produced by three nested multiplex PCR rounds using slightly modified ARM-PCR. In the first two PCR rounds, TRBV1-TRBV30 forward primers were paired with a C-beta reverse primer, and each round lasted roughly 9 cycles. TCRdb passed the multiplex PCR reads through MiXCR, listing each CDR3 protein once. The sample consists of around 71,000 distinct CDR3 sequences, about two thirds of them appearing once. Source material: liver tumor tissue from sampling region 4. Subset here: tumor region T4, right-lateral pole. All receptors come from an older woman with primary liver carcinoma and hepatitis B virus infection.

This clonotype was picked up many times. The V gene is TRBV6-1, the J gene TRBJ1-4; 8 bases fit TRBD1. Germline CDR1 and CDR2: MNHNS and SASEGT. The CDR3 runs 15 residues. J gave up 12 bases and V 1 base, and 10 bases lay outside the gene matches. The CDR3, as DNA: TGTGCCAGCAGTGAAGTACAACAGGGGGATGAGGAACTGTTTTTT. Amino acids: CASSEVQQGDEELFF.

This clonotype was seen repeatedly, ten times or more. The chain is built from TRBV10-3 and TRBJ2-1; 11 bases agree with TRBD2. CDR3 length: 14 amino acids. The germline CDR1 and CDR2 sequences are ENHRY and SYGVKD. V lost 6 bases to trimming and J lost 5 bases; unmatched junction nucleotides: 3. CDR3 protein: CAIRGTSGDNEQFF. The CDR3, as DNA: TGTGCCATCAGGGGGACTAGCGGAGACAATGAGCAGTTCTTC.

As concerns this clonotype: One end of the junction is discordant with germline, which a read error may explain. J is TRBJ2-2 and V is TRBV6-1; TRBD2 is a possible D gene (5 bases). The germline V gene has CDR1 MNHNS and CDR2 SASEGT. This CDR3 comprises 14 residues. The CDR3 nucleotides are TGTGCCAGCAGTGATGGGAGTGCCACCGGGAAGCTGTTTTTT. Translating gives CASSDGSATGKLFF.

Points on this clonotype: Here the CDR3 omits its conserved ending phenylalanine or tryptophan, so a read error is the likely source. V usage is TRBV2 and J usage is TRBJ1-6; D call uncertain. From germline, CDR1 is SNHLY and CDR2 FYNNEI. There are 14 residues in the CDR3. The CDR3 region has the DNA TGTGCTAGCATATTGTCAGAGAGAAGGTCACCCCTCCACTTG. It specifies CASILSERRSPLHL.

As concerns this clonotype: Sequence at one end of the junction differs from germline and may be a read error. The genes are TRBV4-1 and TRBJ2-6; weak D call: TRBD1 (5 bases). This CDR3 region has 17 residues. The germline CDR1 and CDR2 sequences are MGHRA and YSYEKL. CDR3 amino acids: CASSQEPRGSGANDLTF. The CDR3 DNA reads TGCGCCAGCAGTCAAGAGCCACGAGGCTCTGGGGCCAACGACCTGACTTTC.

This clonotype has only one observation. Given a much more abundant clone one base away, this may be a read error. The chain links TRBV5-1 to TRBJ1-1; D is unresolved. Germline V lookup: CDR1 SGHRS, CDR2 YFSETQ. The CDR3 runs to 11 residues. The CDR3 nucleotides read TGCGCCAGCAGCTTGGGTCATAGGGCTCTCTTT. It translates to CASSLGHRALF.

This clonotype was counted ten times or more. This chain uses TRBV4-1 with TRBJ2-7, with a tentative D call TRBD1 (7 bases). Germline assignment: CDR1 MGHRA and CDR2 YSYEKL. Trimming took 4 bases from V and 2 from J, leaving 27 bases between them. CDR3 size: 19 residues. The CDR3 DNA sequence: TGCGCCAGCAGCCCTCGGGGCAGGGGGTCGGGAGTACGGGCCTACGAGCAGTACTTC. Its protein product is CASSPRGRGSGVRAYEQYF.

In this sample, this clonotype turned up once. An end of the junction differs from the germline gene, which may be a read error. The chain recombines TRBV10-1 with TRBJ2-1, with 13 nucleotides matching TRBD2. Germline loops: CDR1 WNHNN, CDR2 SYGVQD (reference sequence). The CDR3 has 16 amino acids. Here the CDR3 DNA reads TGCACCAGCAGTTACGTCTGGACTAGCGGGAGAGGTGAGCAGTTCTTC. Translating gives CTSSYVWTSGRGEQFF.

About this clonotype itself: An end of the junction differs from the germline gene, which may be a read error. In DNA form, the CDR3 reads TGTGCCCGCAGTTACTCGGGGACAGCGTTCCGCGAGCAGTACTTC. The encoded protein is CARSYSGTAFREQYF. The J gene is TRBJ2-7, the V gene TRBV6-6; 7 bases line up with TRBD1. This CDR3 is built from 15 residues. The V gene's germline CDR1 is MNHNY and CDR2 SVGAGI (reference sequence).

This clonotype is medium-sized within its sample. The J gene is TRBJ2-1, the V gene TRBV11-2, with a weak D call TRBD2 (5 bases). Germline V CDR1 and CDR2: SGHAT, FQNNGV. This CDR3 has 15 amino acids. V was cut by 0 bases and J by 5 bases, with 11 bases left in between. The CDR3 DNA reads as TGTGCCAGCAGCTTAGAGGGTGGGGAGAACAATGAGCAGTTCTTC. Its translation is CASSLEGGENNEQFF.

Many counts were recorded for this clonotype. The chain employs TRBV28 and TRBJ2-2; 8 nucleotides line up with TRBD2. The germline V gene encodes CDR1 MDHEN and CDR2 SYDVKM. The CDR3 has 12 amino acids. The trim removed 6 bases at V and 7 bases at J, leaving 1 base unmatched. DNA of the CDR3: TGTGCCAGCAGCGGGACTAGCGGGGAGCTGTTTTTT. Translation gives CASSGTSGELFF.

Regarding this clonotype: A much larger clone differs from this one at a single base, so this may be a read error. This sequence joins TRBV5-1 and TRBJ2-7, with TRBD2 matching over 7 bases. This CDR3 spans 15 amino acids. Germline assignment: CDR1 SGHRS and CDR2 YFSETQ. The CDR3 region is CASSGRDYGLHEEYF. CDR3 nucleotide sequence: TGCGCCAGCAGCGGCCGGGACTACGGCCTCCACGAGGAGTACTTC.

Concerning this clonotype itself: Since the CDR3 does not end with the conserved phenylalanine or tryptophan, this likely comes from a read error. The chain is built from TRBV7-9 and TRBJ1-1, with TRBD1 matching 7 bases. CDR1 is SEHNR, CDR2 FQNEAQ, per germline (reference sequence). CDR3 length equals 15 residues. The CDR3 loop reads CTSSPGGTANTEAFS. The CDR3 DNA follows: TGTACCAGCAGCCCAGGGGGGACAGCGAACACTGAAGCTTTCTCT.

This clonotype was detected many times. This chain connects TRBV29-1 to TRBJ2-1; 13 positions match TRBD2. The junction had 5 bases not matched to a gene; V was cut back by 6 bases and J by 3 bases. Germline loops: CDR1 SQVTM, CDR2 ANQGSEA. The CDR3 is made up of 15 amino acids. This CDR3 is CSVGLAGVDYNEQFF. The CDR3 region has the DNA TGCAGCGTAGGACTAGCGGGAGTGGACTACAATGAGCAGTTCTTC.

At least ten counts were recorded for this clonotype. The gene calls are TRBV5-1 and TRBJ2-1, with D unresolved. There are 14 residues in the CDR3. CDR1 is SGHRS and CDR2 is YFSETQ in the germline V gene. Trimming removed 0 bases at V and 5 bases at J, with 9 bases between. The CDR3 protein is CASSLDWLNNEQFF. The CDR3 region has the DNA TGCGCCAGCAGCTTGGATTGGTTGAACAATGAGCAGTTCTTC.

The chain joins TRBV14 to TRBJ2-1, with TRBD1 identical over 7 bases. CDR3 size: 16 residues. Germline-derived CDR1 and CDR2 are SGHDN and FVKESK. As DNA, the CDR3 is TGTGTCAACAGCCTTCTCAGGGGGTTAACTGGCAATGAGCAGTTCTTC. It encodes CVNSLLRGLTGNEQFF.

The V and J genes are TRBV5-5 and TRBJ1-1; D gene uncertain. The CDR3 spans 13 residues. The germline V gene encodes CDR1 SGHKS and CDR2 YYEKEE (reference sequence). In DNA, the CDR3 is TGTGTCAGTAGCTTGGACCTGAACACTGAAGCTTTCTTT. Translated, it gives CVSSLDLNTEAFF.

On this clonotype: A clone one base away is much larger, so this may be a read error. The chain uses TRBV2 and TRBJ1-4; 7 bases are shared with TRBD1. The CDR3 is 13 residues long. Germline V gives CDR1 SNHLY, CDR2 FYNNEI. CDR3 coding DNA: TGTGTCAGAAGGGACAGAACTAATGAAAAACTGTTTTTT. Protein sequence: CVRRDRTNEKLFF.

Comments on this clonotype: At one end, the junction sequence differs from germline, possibly due to a read error. V is TRBV12-3 or TRBV12-4 and J is TRBJ1-5, with a possible D match to TRBD1 (5 bases). This CDR3 is 12 amino acids long. CDR3 sequence: CTSNWGVQTQHF. The CDR3 DNA follows: TGTACCAGCAATTGGGGGGTTCAGACCCAGCATTTT.

Details on this clonotype: A read error is likely, as this CDR3 ends without the conserved phenylalanine or tryptophan. V is TRBV4-1 and J is TRBJ2-1; D perhaps matches TRBD1 (5 bases). Looked up from germline, CDR1 is MGHRA and CDR2 is YSYEKL. This CDR3 contains 15 residues. For the CDR3, the DNA is TGCGCCAACAGCCAAGATTCGGCAGGGTACCTTAAGCAGTTCATC. Its protein is CANSQDSAGYLKQFI.

The chain employs TRBV29-1 and TRBJ2-7; D unresolved. V lost 4 bases, J lost 2 bases, and 9 bases lay in between. CDR1 is SQVTM and CDR2 is ANQGSEA in the germline V gene. The CDR3 covers 12 residues. In DNA form, the CDR3 reads TGCAGCGTTGCCCCAGCGCCCTACGAGCAGTACTTC. It specifies CSVAPAPYEQYF.

To note about this clonotype: Just one base apart from a much larger clone, this may be a read error. Without the conserved terminal phenylalanine or tryptophan, this CDR3 likely stems from a read error. The chain couples TRBV6-5 to TRBJ2-5; 7 positions match TRBD1. Germline-derived CDR1 and CDR2 are MNHEY and SVGAGI. The CDR3 extends over 13 amino acids. V was clipped by 6 bases and J by 1 base; unmatched bases: 2. The CDR3 loop reads CASRGTVQETQYS. The CDR3 DNA sequence: TGTGCCAGCAGGGGGACAGTCCAAGAGACCCAGTACTCC.

The chain has TRBV28 and TRBJ2-7; 7 bases match TRBD1. Looked up from germline, CDR1 is MDHEN and CDR2 is SYDVKM. After removal of 5 bases from V and 5 bases from J, the junction contained 9 bases not matched to a gene. CDR3 length equals 14 residues. The CDR3 protein is CASSRGGPLNEQYF. The CDR3 DNA reads as TGTGCCAGCAGTAGAGGGGGCCCCCTCAACGAGCAGTACTTC.

This clonotype is a singleton in its sample. This rearrangement joins TRBV11-3 to TRBJ2-7, with D unclear. Deletions cut 6 bases from V and 7 bases from J, with 16 bases between. Germline values: CDR1 SGHNT, CDR2 YENEEA. The length of the CDR3 is 13 residues. In DNA form, the CDR3 reads TGTGCCAGCAGTTTCTGGTCCAACTATGAGCAGTACTTC. This encodes CASSFWSNYEQYF.

As concerns this clonotype: The junction shows a germline mismatch at one end, possibly a read error. The CDR3 region has the DNA TGTGCCAGCAGTTCGCAGTGGGGCACTGAAACTTTCTTT. Its protein product is CASSSQWGTETFF. This chain links TRBV12-3 or TRBV12-4 with TRBJ1-1, with D possibly being TRBD1 (5 bases). CDR3 size: 13 residues.